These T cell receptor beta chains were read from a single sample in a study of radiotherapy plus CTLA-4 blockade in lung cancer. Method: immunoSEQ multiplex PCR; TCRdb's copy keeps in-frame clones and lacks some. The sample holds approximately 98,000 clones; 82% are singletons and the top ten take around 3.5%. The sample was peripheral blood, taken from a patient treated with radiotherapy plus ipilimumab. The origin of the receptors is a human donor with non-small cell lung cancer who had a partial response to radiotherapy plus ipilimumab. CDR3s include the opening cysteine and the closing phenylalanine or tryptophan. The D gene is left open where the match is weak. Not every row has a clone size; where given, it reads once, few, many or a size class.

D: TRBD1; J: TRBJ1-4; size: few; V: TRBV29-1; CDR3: CSAGTVSNEKLFF; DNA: TGCAGCGCTGGGACAGTTTCGAATGAAAAACTGTTTTTT
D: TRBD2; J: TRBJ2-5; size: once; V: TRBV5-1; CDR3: CASSSSGREETQYF; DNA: TGCGCCAGCAGCTCGAGCGGGAGGGAAGAGACCCAGTACTTC
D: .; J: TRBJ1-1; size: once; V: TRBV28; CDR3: CASSYNMNTEAFF; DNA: TGTGCCAGCAGTTATAACATGAACACTGAAGCTTTCTTT
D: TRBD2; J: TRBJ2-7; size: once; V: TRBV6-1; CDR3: CASSERLAGAAEQYF; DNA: TGTGCCAGCAGTGAAAGACTAGCGGGAGCGGCCGAGCAGTACTTC
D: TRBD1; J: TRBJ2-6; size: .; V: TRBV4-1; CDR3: CASSQSGQDSSGANVLTF; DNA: TGCGCCAGCAGCCAGTCTGGACAGGATTCATCTGGGGCCAACGTCCTGACTTTC
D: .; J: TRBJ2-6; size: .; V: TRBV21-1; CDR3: CASSIQGAGANVLTF; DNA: TGTGCCAGCAGCATACAGGGGGCTGGGGCCAACGTCCTGACTTTC
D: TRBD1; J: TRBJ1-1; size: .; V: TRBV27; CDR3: CASSFENRGEAFF; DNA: TGTGCCAGCAGTTTTGAAAACAGGGGTGAAGCTTTCTTT
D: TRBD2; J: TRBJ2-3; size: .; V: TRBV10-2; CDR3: CASTGEGGTDTQYF; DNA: TGCGCCAGCACTGGGGAGGGCGGCACAGATACGCAGTATTTT
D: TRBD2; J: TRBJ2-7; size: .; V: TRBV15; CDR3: CATSGLAGGEQYF; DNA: TGTGCCACCAGTGGACTAGCGGGAGGCGAGCAGTACTTC
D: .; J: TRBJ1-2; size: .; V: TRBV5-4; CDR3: CASTSERLHEGYTF; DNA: TGTGCCAGCACCTCCGAGCGCCTCCACGAGGGCTACACCTTC
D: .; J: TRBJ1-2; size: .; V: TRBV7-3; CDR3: CASSFTGYGYTF; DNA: TGTGCCAGCAGCTTCACAGGGTATGGCTACACCTTC
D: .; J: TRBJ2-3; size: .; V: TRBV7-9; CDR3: CASSFQSKRLNTDTQYF; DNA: TGTGCCAGCAGCTTCCAGTCCAAGCGGTTGAACACAGATACGCAGTATTTT
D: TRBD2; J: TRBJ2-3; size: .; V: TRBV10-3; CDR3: CAISESRLAVGPDTQYF; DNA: TGTGCCATCAGTGAGTCGCGGCTAGCGGTGGGCCCAGATACGCAGTATTTT
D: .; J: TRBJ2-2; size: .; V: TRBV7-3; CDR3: CASSFGLGNTGELFF; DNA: TGTGCCAGCAGCTTTGGACTTGGGAACACCGGGGAGCTGTTTTTT
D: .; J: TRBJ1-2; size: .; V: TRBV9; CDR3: CASSVSSGEGYTF; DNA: TGTGCCAGCAGCGTATCATCAGGGGAGGGCTACACCTTC
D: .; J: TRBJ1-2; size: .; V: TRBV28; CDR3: CASGTPHARGYTF; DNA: TGTGCCAGCGGGACACCCCACGCCCGTGGCTACACCTTC
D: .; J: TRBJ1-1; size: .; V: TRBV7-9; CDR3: CASSQNSGATEAFF; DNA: TGTGCCAGCAGCCAAAACTCAGGGGCCACTGAAGCTTTCTTT
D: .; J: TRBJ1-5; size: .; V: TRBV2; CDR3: CASSGAGANQPQHF; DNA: TGTGCCAGCAGTGGTGCAGGGGCCAATCAGCCCCAGCATTTT
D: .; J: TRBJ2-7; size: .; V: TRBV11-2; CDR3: CASSLGKTYEQYF; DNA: TGTGCCAGCAGCTTAGGTAAAACCTACGAGCAGTACTTC
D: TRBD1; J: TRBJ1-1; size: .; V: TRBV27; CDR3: CASARDRVSEAFF; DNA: TGTGCCAGCGCCCGGGACAGGGTTTCTGAAGCTTTCTTT
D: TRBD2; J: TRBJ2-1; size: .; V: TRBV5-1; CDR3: CASSSFSSGSSYNEQFF; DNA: TGCGCCAGCAGCTCCTTTTCTAGCGGGAGCTCCTACAATGAGCAGTTCTTC
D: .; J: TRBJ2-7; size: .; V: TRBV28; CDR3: CASSIHREKADEQYF; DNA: TGTGCCAGCAGTATACACAGGGAGAAGGCTGACGAGCAGTACTTC
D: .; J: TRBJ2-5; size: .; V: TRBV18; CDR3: CASSPPTQETQYF; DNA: TGTGCCAGCTCACCACCGACACAAGAGACCCAGTACTTC
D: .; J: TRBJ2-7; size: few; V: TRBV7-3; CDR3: CASSLKAGTYEQYF; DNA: TGTGCCAGCAGCTTAAAGGCGGGAACCTACGAGCAGTACTTC
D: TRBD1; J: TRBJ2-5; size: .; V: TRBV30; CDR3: CAWSVLGVQGQETQYF; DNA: TGTGCCTGGAGTGTACTGGGAGTACAGGGGCAAGAGACCCAGTACTTC
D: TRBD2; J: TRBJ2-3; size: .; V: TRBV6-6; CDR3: CASSYSAGLTDTQYF; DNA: TGTGCCAGCAGTTACTCAGCGGGGCTTACAGATACGCAGTATTTT
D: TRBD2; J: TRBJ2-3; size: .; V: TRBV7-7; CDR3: CASSLSGRVLPQYF; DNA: TGTGCCAGCAGCTTATCAGGGAGGGTCTTGCCGCAGTATTTT
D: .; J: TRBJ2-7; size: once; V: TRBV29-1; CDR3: CSVAKWTDSYEQYF; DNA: TGCAGCGTTGCAAAGTGGACTGACTCCTACGAGCAGTACTTC
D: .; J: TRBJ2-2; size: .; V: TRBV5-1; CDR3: CASSFGAGANTGELFF; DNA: TGCGCCAGCAGCTTCGGGGCAGGGGCGAACACCGGGGAGCTGTTTTTT
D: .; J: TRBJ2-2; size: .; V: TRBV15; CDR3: CATSRGRTRFGGELFF; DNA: TGTGCCACCAGCAGAGGGCGAACTAGATTCGGCGGGGAGCTGTTTTTT
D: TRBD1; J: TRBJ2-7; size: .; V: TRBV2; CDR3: CASTLETGESGGWDF; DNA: TGTGCCAGCACTCTGGAAACAGGGGAGTCCGGAGGTTGGGACTTC
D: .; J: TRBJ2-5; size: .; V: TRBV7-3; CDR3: CASSPGSQETQYF; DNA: TGTGCCAGCAGCCCGGGGTCCCAAGAGACCCAGTACTTC
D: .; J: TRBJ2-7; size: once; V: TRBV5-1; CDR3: CASSIGSLYEQYF; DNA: TGCGCCAGCAGCATCGGGAGTCTCTACGAGCAGTACTTC
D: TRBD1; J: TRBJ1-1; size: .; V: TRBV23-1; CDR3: CASSQSLGQGQTEAFF; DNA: TGCGCCAGCAGTCAATCGTTAGGGCAGGGACAGACTGAAGCTTTCTTT
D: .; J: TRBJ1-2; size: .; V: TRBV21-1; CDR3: CASSTEQGANYGYTF; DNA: TGTGCCAGCAGCACCGAACAGGGGGCGAACTATGGCTACACCTTC
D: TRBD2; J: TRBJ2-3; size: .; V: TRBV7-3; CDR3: CASSLGTSGSMDTQYF; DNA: TGTGCCAGCAGCTTAGGGACTAGCGGGAGTATGGATACGCAGTATTTT
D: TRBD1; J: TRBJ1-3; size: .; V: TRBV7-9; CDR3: CASSYLTGGGGNTIYF; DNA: TGTGCCAGCAGCTACCTAACAGGGGGCGGTGGAAACACCATATATTTT
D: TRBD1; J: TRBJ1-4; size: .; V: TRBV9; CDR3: CASSVEGTVNEKLFF; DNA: TGTGCCAGCAGCGTAGAAGGGACAGTAAATGAAAAACTGTTTTTT
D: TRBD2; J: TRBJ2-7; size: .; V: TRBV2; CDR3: CASRTGVAGTYEQYF; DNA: TGTGCCAGCAGGACCGGGGTAGCGGGAACTTACGAGCAGTACTTC
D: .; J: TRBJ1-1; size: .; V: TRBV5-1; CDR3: CASSQTDTEAFF; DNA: TGCGCCAGCAGCCAAACGGACACTGAAGCTTTCTTT
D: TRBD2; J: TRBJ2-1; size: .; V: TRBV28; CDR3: CASTGGSYNEQFF; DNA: TGTGCCAGCACGGGGGGGTCATACAATGAGCAGTTCTTC
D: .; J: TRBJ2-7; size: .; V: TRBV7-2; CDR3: CASSLLPGDSYEQYF; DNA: TGTGCCAGCAGCTTACTGCCCGGGGACTCCTACGAGCAGTACTTC
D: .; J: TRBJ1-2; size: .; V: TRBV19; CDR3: CASTPQRGDYGYTF; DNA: TGTGCCAGTACCCCACAGCGGGGAGACTATGGCTACACCTTC
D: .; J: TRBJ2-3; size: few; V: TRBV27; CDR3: CASSISTDTQYF; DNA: TGTGCCAGCAGTATAAGCACAGATACGCAGTATTTT
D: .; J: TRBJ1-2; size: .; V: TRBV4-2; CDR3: CASAEGYSSGYGYTF; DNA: TGTGCCAGCGCCGAGGGCTACAGCTCGGGCTATGGCTACACCTTC
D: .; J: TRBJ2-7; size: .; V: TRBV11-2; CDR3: CASSLGDPGSYEQYF; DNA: TGTGCCAGCAGCTTAGGAGACCCGGGGTCCTACGAGCAGTACTTC
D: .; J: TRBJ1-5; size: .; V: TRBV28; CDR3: CATTYSNQPQHF; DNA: TGTGCCACCACTTATAGCAATCAGCCCCAGCATTTT
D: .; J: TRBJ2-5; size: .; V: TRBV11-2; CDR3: CASGSLGGQETQYF; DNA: TGTGCCAGCGGGAGCCTCGGAGGGCAAGAGACCCAGTACTTC
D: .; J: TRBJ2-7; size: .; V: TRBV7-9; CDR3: CASSLTGFEQYF; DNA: TGTGCCAGCAGCCTTACAGGGTTCGAGCAGTACTTC
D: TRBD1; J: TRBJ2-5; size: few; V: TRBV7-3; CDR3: CASSQGQGGKETQYF; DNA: TGTGCCAGCAGTCAAGGACAGGGAGGAAAAGAGACCCAGTACTTC